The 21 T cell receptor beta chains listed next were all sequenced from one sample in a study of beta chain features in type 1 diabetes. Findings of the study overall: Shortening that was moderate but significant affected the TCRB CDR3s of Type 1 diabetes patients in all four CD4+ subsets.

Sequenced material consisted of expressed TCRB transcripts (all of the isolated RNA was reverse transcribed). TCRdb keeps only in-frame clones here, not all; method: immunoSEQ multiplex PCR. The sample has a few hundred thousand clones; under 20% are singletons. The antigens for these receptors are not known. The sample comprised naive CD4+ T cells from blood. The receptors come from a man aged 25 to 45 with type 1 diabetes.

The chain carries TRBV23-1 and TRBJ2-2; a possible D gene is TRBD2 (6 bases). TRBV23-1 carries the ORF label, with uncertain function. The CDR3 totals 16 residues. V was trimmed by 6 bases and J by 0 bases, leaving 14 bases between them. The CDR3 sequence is CASSLRGLPNTGELFF. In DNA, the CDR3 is TGCGCCAGCAGCCTTAGGGGACTTCCGAACACCGGGGAGCTGTTTTTT.

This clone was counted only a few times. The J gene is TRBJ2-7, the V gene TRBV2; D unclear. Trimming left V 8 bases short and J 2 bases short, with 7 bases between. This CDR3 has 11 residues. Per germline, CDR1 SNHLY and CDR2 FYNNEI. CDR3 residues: CASQEAYEQYF. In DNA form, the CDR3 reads TGTGCCAGCCAAGAAGCCTACGAGCAGTACTTC.

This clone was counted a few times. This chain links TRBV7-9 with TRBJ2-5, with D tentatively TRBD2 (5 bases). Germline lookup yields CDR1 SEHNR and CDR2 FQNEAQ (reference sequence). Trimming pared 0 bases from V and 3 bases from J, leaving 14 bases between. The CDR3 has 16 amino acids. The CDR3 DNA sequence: TGTGCCAGCAGCTTAGCGCGGAGCGGAGAGAAAGAGACCCAGTACTTC. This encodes CASSLARSGEKETQYF.

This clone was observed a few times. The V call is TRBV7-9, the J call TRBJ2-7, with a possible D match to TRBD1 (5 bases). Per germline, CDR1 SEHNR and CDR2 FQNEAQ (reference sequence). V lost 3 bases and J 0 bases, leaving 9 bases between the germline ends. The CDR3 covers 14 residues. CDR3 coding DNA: TGTGCCAGCAGCTTTCTACAGGACTCCTACGAGCAGTACTTC. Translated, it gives CASSFLQDSYEQYF.

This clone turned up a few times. CDR3 amino acids: CASSPTGPVPEQYF. In DNA form, the CDR3 reads TGCGCCAGCAGCCCAACAGGGCCAGTCCCCGAGCAGTACTTC. The chain joins TRBV5-1 to TRBJ2-7; maybe TRBD1 (6 bases). The CDR3 covers 14 residues. The germline CDR1 and CDR2 sequences are SGHRS and YFSETQ. V dropped 4 bases and J dropped 6 bases, with 17 bases sitting between them.

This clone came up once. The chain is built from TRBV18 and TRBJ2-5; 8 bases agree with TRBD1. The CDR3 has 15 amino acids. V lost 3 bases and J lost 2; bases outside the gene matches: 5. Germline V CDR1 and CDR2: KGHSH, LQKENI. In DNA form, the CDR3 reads TGTGCCAGCTCACCCCAGGGGGCAGCTCAAGAGACCCAGTACTTC. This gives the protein CASSPQGAAQETQYF.

This CDR3 is CASSLAGQGNYEQYF. DNA of the CDR3: TGTGCCAGCAGCTTAGCGGGACAGGGTAACTACGAGCAGTACTTC. The chain uses TRBV11-2 and TRBJ2-7; 9 positions agree with TRBD1. Germline CDR1 is SGHAT and CDR2 is FQNNGV. V lost 1 base and J lost 3; bases outside the gene matches: 4. There are 15 residues in the CDR3.

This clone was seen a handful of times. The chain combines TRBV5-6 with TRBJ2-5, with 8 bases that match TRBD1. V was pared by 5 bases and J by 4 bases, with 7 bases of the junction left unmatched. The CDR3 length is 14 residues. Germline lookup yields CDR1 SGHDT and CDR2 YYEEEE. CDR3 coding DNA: TGTGCCAGCAGACGGACCGGGACAGGAGAGACCCAGTACTTC. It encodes CASRRTGTGETQYF.

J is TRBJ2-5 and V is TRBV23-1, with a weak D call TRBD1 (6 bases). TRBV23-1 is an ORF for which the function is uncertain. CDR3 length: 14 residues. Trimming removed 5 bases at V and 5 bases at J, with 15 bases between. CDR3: CASSFGTFNETQYF. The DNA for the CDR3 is TGCGCCAGCAGTTTTGGGACATTCAACGAGACCCAGTACTTC.

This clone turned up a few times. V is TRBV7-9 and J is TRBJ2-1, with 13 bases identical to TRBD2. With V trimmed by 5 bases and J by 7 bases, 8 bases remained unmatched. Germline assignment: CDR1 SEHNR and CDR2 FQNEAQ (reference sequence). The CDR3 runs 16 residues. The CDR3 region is CASSIRTSGRMNEQFF. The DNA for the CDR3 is TGTGCCAGCAGCATTAGGACTAGCGGGAGAATGAATGAGCAGTTCTTC.

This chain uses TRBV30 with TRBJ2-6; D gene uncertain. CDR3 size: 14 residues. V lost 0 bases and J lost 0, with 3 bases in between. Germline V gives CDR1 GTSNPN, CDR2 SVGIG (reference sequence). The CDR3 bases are TGTGCCTGGAGTGTCTCCTCTGGGGCCAACGTCCTGACTTTC. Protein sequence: CAWSVSSGANVLTF.

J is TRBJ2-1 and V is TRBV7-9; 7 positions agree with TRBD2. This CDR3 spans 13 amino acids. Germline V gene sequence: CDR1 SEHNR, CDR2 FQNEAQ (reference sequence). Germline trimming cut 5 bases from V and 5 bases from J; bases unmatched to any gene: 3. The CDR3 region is CASSGDYHNEQFF. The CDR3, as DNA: TGTGCCAGCAGCGGGGACTACCACAATGAGCAGTTCTTC.

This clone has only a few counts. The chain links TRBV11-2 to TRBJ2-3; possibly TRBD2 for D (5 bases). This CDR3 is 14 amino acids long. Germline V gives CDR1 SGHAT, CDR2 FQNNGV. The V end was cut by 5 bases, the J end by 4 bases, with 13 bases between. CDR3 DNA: TGTGCCAGCAGCCTAGGCCCGAGGGCAGATACGCAGTATTTT. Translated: CASSLGPRADTQYF.

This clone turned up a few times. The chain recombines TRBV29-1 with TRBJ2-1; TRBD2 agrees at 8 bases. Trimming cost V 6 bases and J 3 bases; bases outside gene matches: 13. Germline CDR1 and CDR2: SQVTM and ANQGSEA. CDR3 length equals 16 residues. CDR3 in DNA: TGCAGCGTCAACCCCCCTGCGGGAGGTATCTACAATGAGCAGTTCTTC. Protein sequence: CSVNPPAGGIYNEQFF.

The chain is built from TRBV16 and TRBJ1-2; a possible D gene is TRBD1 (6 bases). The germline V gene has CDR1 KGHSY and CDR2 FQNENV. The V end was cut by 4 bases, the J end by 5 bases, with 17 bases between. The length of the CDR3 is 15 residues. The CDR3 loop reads CASSPQGPEAYGYTF. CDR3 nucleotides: TGTGCCAGCAGCCCACAGGGACCGGAGGCGTATGGCTACACCTTC.

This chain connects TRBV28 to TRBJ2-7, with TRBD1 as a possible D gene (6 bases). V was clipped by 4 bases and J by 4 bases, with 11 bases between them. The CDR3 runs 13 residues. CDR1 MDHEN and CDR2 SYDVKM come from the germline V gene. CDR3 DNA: TGTGCCAGCAGTTCATGGGACATTTACGAGCAGTACTTC. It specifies CASSSWDIYEQYF.

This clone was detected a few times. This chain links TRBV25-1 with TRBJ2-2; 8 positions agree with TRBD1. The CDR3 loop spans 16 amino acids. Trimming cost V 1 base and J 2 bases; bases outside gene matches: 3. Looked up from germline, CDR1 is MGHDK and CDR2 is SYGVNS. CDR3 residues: CASSESGQGNTGELFF. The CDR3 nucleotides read TGTGCCAGCAGTGAATCAGGACAGGGAAACACCGGGGAGCTGTTTTTT.

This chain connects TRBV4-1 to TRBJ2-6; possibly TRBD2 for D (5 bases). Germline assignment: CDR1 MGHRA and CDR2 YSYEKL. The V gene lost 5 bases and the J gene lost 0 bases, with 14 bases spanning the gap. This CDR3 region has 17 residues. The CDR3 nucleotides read TGCGCCAGCAGCTTAGGAGGACTGAACTCTGGGGCCAACGTCCTGACTTTC. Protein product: CASSLGGLNSGANVLTF.

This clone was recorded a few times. The DNA for the CDR3 is TGTGCCAGCAGCCCCCATTGGGCCCCTTTGTACTTC. Its translation: CASSPHWAPLYF. The V call is TRBV14, the J call TRBJ2-7, with D unresolved. This CDR3 comprises 12 residues. CDR1 is SGHDN and CDR2 is FVKESK in the germline V gene. Trimming took 4 bases from V and 12 from J, leaving 16 bases between them. The full variable domain, its missing parts supplied by reference TRBV14 and TRBJ2-7, is EAGVTQFPSHSVIEKGQTVTLRCDPISGHDNLYWYRRVMGKEIKFLLHFVKESKQDESGMPNNRFLAERTGGTYSTLKVQPAELEDSGVYFCASSPHWAPLYFGPGTRLTVT.

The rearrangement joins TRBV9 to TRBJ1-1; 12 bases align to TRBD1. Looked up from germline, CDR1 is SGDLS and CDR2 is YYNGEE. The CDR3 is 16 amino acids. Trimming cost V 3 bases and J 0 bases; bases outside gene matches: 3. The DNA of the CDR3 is TGTGCCAGCAGCGCCGGGACAGGGGGCTTGAACACTGAAGCTTTCTTT. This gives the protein CASSAGTGGLNTEAFF.

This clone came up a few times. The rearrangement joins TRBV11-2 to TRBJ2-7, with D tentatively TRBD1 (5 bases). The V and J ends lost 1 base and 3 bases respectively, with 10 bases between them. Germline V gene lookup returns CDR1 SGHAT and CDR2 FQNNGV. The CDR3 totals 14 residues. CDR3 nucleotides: TGTGCCAGCAGCTTAGTCCCAGGGATCTACGAGCAGTACTTC. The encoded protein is CASSLVPGIYEQYF.